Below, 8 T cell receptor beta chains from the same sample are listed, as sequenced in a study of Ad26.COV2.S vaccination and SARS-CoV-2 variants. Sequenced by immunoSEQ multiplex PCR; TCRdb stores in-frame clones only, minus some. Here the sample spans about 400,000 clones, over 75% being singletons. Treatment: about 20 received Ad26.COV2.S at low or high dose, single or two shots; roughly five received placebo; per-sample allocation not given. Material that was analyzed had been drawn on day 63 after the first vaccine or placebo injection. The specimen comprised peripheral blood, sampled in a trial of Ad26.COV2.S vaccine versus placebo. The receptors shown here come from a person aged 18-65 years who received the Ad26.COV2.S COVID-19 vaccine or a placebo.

The chain's CDR3 is CASSTVAPGRRWDTIYF. Written as DNA, the CDR3 is TGTGCCAGTAGTACGGTGGCGCCAGGTCGGCGATGGGACACCATATATTTT. V gene TRBV19 combines with J gene TRBJ1-3; D unclear. Trimming removed 4 bases at V and 8 bases at J, with 24 bases between. Germline CDR1 reads LNHDA; CDR2 reads SQIVND (reference sequence). The CDR3 extends over 17 amino acids.

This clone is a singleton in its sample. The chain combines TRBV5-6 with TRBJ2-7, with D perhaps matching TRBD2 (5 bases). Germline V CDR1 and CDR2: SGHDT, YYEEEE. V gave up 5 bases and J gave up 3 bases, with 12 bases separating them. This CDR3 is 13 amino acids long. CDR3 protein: CASSQDFNYEQYF. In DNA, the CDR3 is TGTGCCAGCAGTCAGGACTTTAACTACGAGCAGTACTTC.

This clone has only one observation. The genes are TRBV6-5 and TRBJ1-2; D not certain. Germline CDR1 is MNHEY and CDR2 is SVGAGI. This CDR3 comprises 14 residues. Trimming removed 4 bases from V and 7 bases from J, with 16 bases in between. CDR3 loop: CASSSSGAAGGYTF. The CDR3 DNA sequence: TGTGCCAGCAGTTCCTCTGGCGCCGCCGGTGGCTACACCTTC.

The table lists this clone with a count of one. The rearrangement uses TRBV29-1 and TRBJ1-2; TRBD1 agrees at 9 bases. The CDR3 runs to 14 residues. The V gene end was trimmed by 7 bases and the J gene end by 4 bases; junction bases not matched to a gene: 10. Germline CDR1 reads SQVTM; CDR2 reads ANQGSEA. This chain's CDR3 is CSARETGGSYGYTF. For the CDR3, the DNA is TGCAGCGCCCGAGAGACAGGGGGTAGCTATGGCTACACCTTC.

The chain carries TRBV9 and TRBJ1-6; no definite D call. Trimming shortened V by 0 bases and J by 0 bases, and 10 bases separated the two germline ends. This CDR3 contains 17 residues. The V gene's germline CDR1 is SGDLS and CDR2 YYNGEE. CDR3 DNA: TGTGCCAGCAGCGTAGGGCAGTTGAGCTCCTATAATTCACCCCTCCACTTT. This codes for CASSVGQLSSYNSPLHF.

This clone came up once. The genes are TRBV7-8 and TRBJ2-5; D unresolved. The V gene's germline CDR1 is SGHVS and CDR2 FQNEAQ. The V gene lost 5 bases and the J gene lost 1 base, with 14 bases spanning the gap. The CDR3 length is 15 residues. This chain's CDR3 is CASSPGGRAQETQYF. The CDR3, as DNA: TGTGCCAGCAGCCCCGGTGGAAGGGCCCAAGAGACCCAGTACTTC.

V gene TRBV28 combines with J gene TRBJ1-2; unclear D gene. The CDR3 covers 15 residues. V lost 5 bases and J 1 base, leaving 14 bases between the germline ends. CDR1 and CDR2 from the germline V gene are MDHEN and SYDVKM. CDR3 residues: CASSPTSVVNYGYTF. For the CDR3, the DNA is TGTGCCAGCAGTCCGACATCGGTCGTTAACTATGGCTACACCTTC.

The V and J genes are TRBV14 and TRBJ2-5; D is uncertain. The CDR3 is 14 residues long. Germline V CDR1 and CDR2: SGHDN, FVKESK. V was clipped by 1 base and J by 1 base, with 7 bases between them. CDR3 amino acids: CASSQVTLQETQYF. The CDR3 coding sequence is TGTGCCAGCAGCCAAGTGACTCTCCAAGAGACCCAGTACTTC. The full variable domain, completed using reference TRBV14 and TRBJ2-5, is EAGVTQFPSHSVIEKGQTVTLRCDPISGHDNLYWYRRVMGKEIKFLLHFVKESKQDESGMPNNRFLAERTGGTYSTLKVQPAELEDSGVYFCASSQVTLQETQYFGPGTRLLVL.